These 32 T cell receptor beta chains were sequenced from one sample in a study of T cell responses to AZD1222 COVID-19 vaccine. The protocol was immunoSEQ multiplex PCR, while the TCRdb copy is restricted to in-frame clones and leaves out a portion. The sample has 150,000 to 200,000 clones, about nine tenths seen once. The source material was peripheral blood, sampled on day 0 of AZD1222 vaccination. These receptors came from an adult in good health.

The rearrangement uses TRBV5-5 and TRBJ1-1; 7 bases are shared with TRBD1. After removal of 5 bases from V and 3 bases from J, the junction contained 4 bases not matched to a gene. Germline V lookup: CDR1 SGHKS, CDR2 YYEKEE (reference sequence). The CDR3 has 13 residues. CDR3 protein: CASRTDRHTEAFF. CDR3 in DNA: TGTGCCAGCAGGACGGACAGGCACACTGAAGCTTTCTTT.

The J gene is TRBJ2-7, the V gene TRBV5-6; possible D gene TRBD2, 7 bases. The CDR3 runs 17 residues. Looked up from germline, CDR1 is SGHDT and CDR2 is YYEEEE. Here the CDR3 DNA reads TGTGCTCACCGGCGAAACCCGGGGGGCGCGGATGTCTACGAGCAGTACTTC. Translation gives CAHRRNPGGADVYEQYF. The full variable domain, rest sourced from reference TRBV5-6 and TRBJ2-7, is DAGVTQSPTHLIKTRGQQVTLRCSPKSGHDTVSWYQQALGQGPQFIFQYYEEEERQRGNFPDRFSGHQFPNYSSELNVNALLLGDSALYLCAHRRNPGGADVYEQYFGPGTRLTVT.

This chain connects TRBV27 to TRBJ2-1; 7 nucleotides line up with TRBD2. CDR3 length: 17 residues. The ends lost 0 bases at V and 0 bases at J; junction bases unmatched: 5. Germline CDR1 and CDR2: MNHEY and SMNVEV (reference sequence). In DNA form, the CDR3 reads TGTGCCAGCAGTTTATCGACTAGCCAGAGCTCCTACAATGAGCAGTTCTTC. As protein: CASSLSTSQSSYNEQFF.

This chain uses TRBV10-1 with TRBJ1-1; no reliable D call. Germline V gene data show CDR1 as WNHNN and CDR2 as SYGVQD (reference sequence). The CDR3 is made up of 13 amino acids. The V and J ends lost 2 bases and 8 bases respectively, with 12 bases between them. In DNA, the CDR3 is TGCGCCAGCAGTGAGAGCGGGGTCGGGGAAGCTTTCTTT. Encoded protein: CASSESGVGEAFF.

DNA for the CDR3: TGCGCCAGCAGCTCTGACAGGGGAAACATTCAGTACTTC. Translation: CASSSDRGNIQYF. This chain uses TRBV10-2 with TRBJ2-4, with 8 bases matching TRBD1. V was pared by 6 bases and J by 6 bases, with 4 bases of the junction left unmatched. The CDR3 covers 13 residues. The germline CDR1 and CDR2 sequences are WSHSY and SAAADI.

This sequence joins TRBV6-2 or TRBV6-3 and TRBJ1-1; D remains unclear. Germline CDR1 is MNHEY and CDR2 is SVGEGT. The V end lost 4 bases, the J end lost 1 base, and 13 bases lay between the germline ends. This CDR3 is built from 15 residues. The CDR3 DNA is TGTGCCAGCAGTTCGCGACCTGGGTCGAACACTGAAGCTTTCTTT. Translation gives CASSSRPGSNTEAFF.

This clone came up once. The CDR3 sequence: CASSLDTLNEKLFF. DNA of the CDR3: TGTGCCAGCAGCTTAGACACCCTCAATGAAAAACTGTTTTTT. J is TRBJ1-4 and V is TRBV28, with D unresolved. Germline assignment: CDR1 MDHEN and CDR2 SYDVKM. Trimming pared 6 bases from V and 5 bases from J, leaving 13 bases between. This CDR3 has 14 amino acids.

The chain is built from TRBV3-1 (or the pseudogene TRBV3-2) and TRBJ1-2; D ambiguous. The CDR3 length is 15 residues. Trimming stripped 4 bases from V and 0 bases from J, with 12 bases between. Germline CDR1 is LGHDT and CDR2 is YNNKEL (reference sequence). Here the CDR3 DNA reads TGTGCCAGCAGCCCCCCCGGAAATTCTAACTATGGCTACACCTTC. Translation gives CASSPPGNSNYGYTF.

The rearrangement uses TRBV7-9 and TRBJ2-2; D gene uncertain. The CDR3 extends over 14 amino acids. Germline V lookup: CDR1 SEHNR, CDR2 FQNEAQ (reference sequence). Trimming removed 0 bases from V and 0 bases from J, with 2 bases in between. In nucleotides, the CDR3 is TGTGCCAGCAGCTTAGCACCGAACACCGGGGAGCTGTTTTTT. Its translation is CASSLAPNTGELFF.

The CDR3 here is CASSMGQGADGYTF. As DNA, the CDR3 is TGTGCCAGTAGTATGGGACAGGGGGCGGATGGCTACACCTTC. The chain carries TRBV19 and TRBJ1-2; the match to TRBD1 covers 12 bases. The CDR3 contains 14 residues. V gave up 3 bases and J gave up 6 bases; unmatched junction bases: 2. The V gene's germline CDR1 is LNHDA and CDR2 SQIVND (reference sequence).

This clone was observed a single time. This chain links TRBV5-6 with TRBJ2-7; D not certain. Per the germline V gene, CDR1 is SGHDT and CDR2 is YYEEEE. V lost 0 bases and J lost 6, with 4 bases in between. The CDR3 totals 11 residues. CDR3 nucleotide sequence: TGTGCCAGCAGCTTGGAGGGCGAGCAGTACTTC. Translated, it gives CASSLEGEQYF.

This chain links TRBV4-2 with TRBJ2-3; D uncertain. Germline CDR1 is LGHNA and CDR2 is YNFKEQ. Deletions cut 0 bases from V and 2 bases from J, with 9 bases between. The CDR3 extends over 15 amino acids. CDR3 residues: CASSQEEGPTDTQYF. The CDR3 DNA is TGTGCCAGCAGCCAAGAAGAAGGGCCCACAGATACGCAGTATTTT.

V gene TRBV25-1 combines with J gene TRBJ1-2, with D perhaps TRBD1 (5 bases). Trimming shortened V by 2 bases and J by 6 bases, and 13 bases separated the two germline ends. Germline V gene sequence: CDR1 MGHDK, CDR2 SYGVNS. The CDR3 totals 14 residues. CDR3 amino acids: CASSEPRTINGYTF. The CDR3 region has the DNA TGTGCCAGCAGTGAACCAAGGACAATTAATGGCTACACCTTC.

The chain carries TRBV5-1 and TRBJ1-2; weak D call: TRBD1 (5 bases). In germline, CDR1 is SGHRS, CDR2 YFSETQ. V dropped 3 bases and J dropped 5 bases, with 17 bases sitting between them. This CDR3 is 15 amino acids long. CDR3 sequence (DNA): TGCGCCAGCAGCTCTCGGGCGGGGCAGATTTATGGCTACACCTTC. Amino acid sequence: CASSSRAGQIYGYTF.

This chain connects TRBV24-1 to TRBJ2-7; D perhaps matches TRBD1 (5 bases). The CDR3 totals 12 residues. V dropped 9 bases and J dropped 2 bases, with 10 bases sitting between them. Per germline, CDR1 KGHDR and CDR2 SFDVKD. The CDR3 protein is CATQDRAYEQYF. As DNA, the CDR3 is TGTGCCACCCAAGACAGAGCCTACGAGCAGTACTTC.

This chain connects TRBV2 to TRBJ2-3; the D is unclear. The V gene's germline CDR1 is SNHLY and CDR2 FYNNEI. The CDR3 loop spans 15 amino acids. V gave up 8 bases and J gave up 0 bases, with 15 bases separating them. This CDR3 is CASGDHAVSTDTQYF. The CDR3 region has the DNA TGTGCCAGCGGGGATCACGCCGTAAGCACAGATACGCAGTATTTT.

This chain links TRBV11-2 with TRBJ1-1, with a possible D match to TRBD1 (5 bases). The germline V gene encodes CDR1 SGHAT and CDR2 FQNNGV. V lost 2 bases, J lost 3 bases, and 10 bases lay in between. This CDR3 is 14 amino acids long. As DNA, the CDR3 is TGTGCCAGCAGCTTACAGGGACGGGACACTGAAGCTTTCTTT. Its protein product is CASSLQGRDTEAFF.

This clone was seen a handful of times. V is TRBV7-9 and J is TRBJ2-3; D not resolved. Germline V gene sequence: CDR1 SEHNR, CDR2 FQNEAQ (reference sequence). The CDR3 is 16 amino acids. V was clipped by 5 bases and J by 7 bases, with 22 bases between them. The DNA for the CDR3 is TGTGCCAGCAGCCCATGGTCGCAGGCTCCGTCCTATACGCAGTATTTT. Protein: CASSPWSQAPSYTQYF.

This chain links TRBV5-6 with TRBJ2-7, with 9 bases lining up with TRBD2. V trimming: 1 base; J trimming: 5 bases; junction bases outside the gene matches: 7. CDR1 is SGHDT, CDR2 YYEEEE, per germline. The CDR3 length is 15 residues. The CDR3: CASSLLAGEPHEQYF. In DNA, the CDR3 is TGTGCCAGCAGCTTGTTAGCGGGGGAGCCCCACGAGCAGTACTTC. Full variable domain (outside the CDR3, taken from reference TRBV5-6 and TRBJ2-7): DAGVTQSPTHLIKTRGQQVTLRCSPKSGHDTVSWYQQALGQGPQFIFQYYEEEERQRGNFPDRFSGHQFPNYSSELNVNALLLGDSALYLCASSLLAGEPHEQYFGPGTRLTVT.

The J gene is TRBJ1-3, the V gene TRBV6-5, with TRBD1 as a possible D gene (5 bases). V was pared by 4 bases and J by 4 bases, with 17 bases between. Germline V gives CDR1 MNHEY, CDR2 SVGAGI. This CDR3 spans 16 amino acids. Written as DNA, the CDR3 is TGTGCCAGCAGTTTCAGTTCAGGGTCGGCAGGAAACACCATATATTTT. This gives the protein CASSFSSGSAGNTIYF.

The V call is TRBV11-2, the J call TRBJ1-1, with TRBD1 as a possible D gene (6 bases). There are 14 residues in the CDR3. Germline V gene sequence: CDR1 SGHAT, CDR2 FQNNGV. The V and J ends lost 2 bases and 1 base respectively, with 8 bases between them. The CDR3 region is CASSLLDRNTEAFF. DNA of the CDR3: TGTGCCAGCAGCTTACTGGACAGGAACACTGAAGCTTTCTTT.

The CDR3 sequence is CAWRVRDRSYGYTF. In DNA form, the CDR3 reads TGTGCCTGGAGGGTCAGGGACCGCTCCTATGGCTACACCTTC. The genes are TRBV30 and TRBJ1-2; the D gene is possibly TRBD1 (5 bases). With 3 bases removed from V and 4 bases from J, the gap between germline ends came to 15 bases. The V gene's germline CDR1 is GTSNPN and CDR2 SVGIG (reference sequence). The CDR3 runs to 14 residues.

V usage is TRBV19 and J usage is TRBJ2-3; 15 nucleotides line up with TRBD2. V shed 5 bases, J shed 1 base, and the junction held 4 bases outside the gene matches. Germline values: CDR1 LNHDA, CDR2 SQIVND (reference sequence). The CDR3 runs 17 residues. This CDR3 is CASSGLAGGRGTDTQYF. The CDR3 region has the DNA TGTGCCAGTAGTGGACTAGCGGGGGGGCGCGGCACAGATACGCAGTATTTT.

The chain combines TRBV19 with TRBJ1-1; TRBD1 matches at 8 bases. Germline CDR1 LNHDA, CDR2 SQIVND (reference sequence). The CDR3 is 14 residues long. With 7 bases clipped from V and 1 base from J, the junction kept 5 bases outside the gene matches. The chain's CDR3 is CASMGQVANTEAFF. The CDR3 DNA is TGTGCCAGTATGGGACAGGTGGCGAACACTGAAGCTTTCTTT. The complete variable domain, with remaining parts taken from reference TRBV19 and TRBJ1-1, reads DGGITQSPKYLFRKEGQNVTLSCEQNLNHDAMYWYRQDPGQGLRLIYYSQIVNDFQKGDIAEGYSVSREKKESFPLTVTSAQKNPTAFYLCASMGQVANTEAFFGQGTRLTVV.

V is TRBV7-9 and J is TRBJ2-1; D possibly matches TRBD1 or TRBD2 (8 bases each). Trimming removed 5 bases from V and 2 bases from J, with 22 bases in between. This CDR3 comprises 18 residues. Per germline, CDR1 SEHNR and CDR2 FQNEAQ (reference sequence). CDR3 region: CASSGGTGGRGAYNEQFF. CDR3 in DNA: TGTGCCAGCAGCGGGGGCACAGGGGGGCGGGGGGCCTACAATGAGCAGTTCTTC.

The chain combines TRBV5-5 with TRBJ2-1; TRBD2 matches 11 bases. Germline V lookup: CDR1 SGHKS, CDR2 YYEKEE (reference sequence). Germline trimming cut 4 bases from V and 5 bases from J; bases unmatched to any gene: 8. This CDR3 comprises 16 residues. The CDR3 sequence: CASSVLAGGPHNEQFF. The CDR3, as DNA: TGTGCCAGCAGCGTTTTAGCGGGGGGGCCCCACAATGAGCAGTTCTTC.

CDR3 sequence: CASSPRGDYTDTQYF. CDR3 in DNA: TGTGCCAGCAGTCCTCGGGGGGATTACACAGATACGCAGTATTTT. The rearrangement links TRBV6-5 to TRBJ2-3, with 7 nucleotides matching TRBD2. This CDR3 contains 15 residues. Losses at the gene ends were 5 bases for V and 2 bases for J; bases not matched to a gene: 7. Germline CDR1 reads MNHEY; CDR2 reads SVGAGI.

The rearrangement uses TRBV5-5 and TRBJ1-2; D not certain. Deletions cut 1 base from V and 7 bases from J, with 17 bases between. This CDR3 spans 15 amino acids. Germline V gene data show CDR1 as SGHKS and CDR2 as YYEKEE (reference sequence). The CDR3 DNA reads TGTGCCAGCAGCTTGAGCACTCGAGGAGGGTTTGGCTACACCTTC. Translated: CASSLSTRGGFGYTF.

V gene TRBV3-1 (or the pseudogene TRBV3-2) combines with J gene TRBJ1-5; possible D gene TRBD1, 5 bases. CDR1 is LGHDT, CDR2 YNNKEL, per germline (reference sequence). This CDR3 has 15 amino acids. V was shortened by 5 bases and J by 3 bases, with 14 bases between the two germline ends. CDR3 loop: CASSYGTQTNQPQHF. The DNA for the CDR3 is TGTGCCAGCAGCTACGGGACTCAGACCAATCAGCCCCAGCATTTT.

V gene TRBV4-1 combines with J gene TRBJ2-1; 8 bases map to TRBD2. This CDR3 is built from 16 residues. V lost 1 base to trimming and J lost 4 bases; unmatched junction nucleotides: 6. Looked up from germline, CDR1 is MGHRA and CDR2 is YSYEKL. Written as DNA, the CDR3 is TGCGCCAGCAGCCAAGGCGGGGGGCTTCCTTACAATGAGCAGTTCTTC. It encodes CASSQGGGLPYNEQFF.

For the CDR3, the DNA is TGTGCCAGCAGTTTAGTAGGGCGGGACGAGCAGTACTTC. This codes for CASSLVGRDEQYF. V is TRBV12-3 or TRBV12-4 and J is TRBJ2-7; D is perhaps TRBD2 (5 bases). V was pared by 1 base and J by 5 bases, with 9 bases between. The CDR3 is 13 amino acids.

As concerns this clone: Other DNA sequences in this specimen translate into the identical CDR3. The J gene is TRBJ1-1, the V gene TRBV28; 8 nucleotides align to TRBD1. This CDR3 spans 14 amino acids. V shed 3 bases and J 5 bases; nucleotides not matched to a gene: 5. Germline loops: CDR1 MDHEN, CDR2 SYDVKM. The CDR3 region has the DNA TGTGCCAGCAGTTTCAGGGGGCTGGGGACTGAAGCTTTCTTT. As protein: CASSFRGLGTEAFF.